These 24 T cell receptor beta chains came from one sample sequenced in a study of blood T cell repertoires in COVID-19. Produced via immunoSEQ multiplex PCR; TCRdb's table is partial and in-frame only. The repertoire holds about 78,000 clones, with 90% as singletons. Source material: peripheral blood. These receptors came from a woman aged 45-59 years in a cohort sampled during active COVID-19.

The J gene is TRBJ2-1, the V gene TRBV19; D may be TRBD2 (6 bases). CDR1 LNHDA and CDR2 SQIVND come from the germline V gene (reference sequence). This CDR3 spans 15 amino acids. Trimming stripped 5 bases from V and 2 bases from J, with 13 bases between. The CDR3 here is CASSPLAEAYNEQFF. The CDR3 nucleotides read TGTGCCAGTAGTCCATTAGCGGAGGCCTACAATGAGCAGTTCTTC.

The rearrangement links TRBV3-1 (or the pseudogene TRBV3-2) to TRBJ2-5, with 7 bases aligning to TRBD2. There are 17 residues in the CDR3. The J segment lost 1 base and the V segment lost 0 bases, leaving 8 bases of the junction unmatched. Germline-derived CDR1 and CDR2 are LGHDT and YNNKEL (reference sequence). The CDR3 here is CASSQDWASGAQETQYF. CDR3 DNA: TGTGCCAGCAGCCAAGACTGGGCTAGCGGAGCCCAAGAGACCCAGTACTTC.

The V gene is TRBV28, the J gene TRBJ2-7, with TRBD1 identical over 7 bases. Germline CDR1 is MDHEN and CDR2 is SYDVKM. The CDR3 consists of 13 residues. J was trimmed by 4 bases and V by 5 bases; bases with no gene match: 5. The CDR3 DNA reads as TGTGCCAGCAGTCCAGGGGGTAGGTACGAGCAGTACTTC. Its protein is CASSPGGRYEQYF.

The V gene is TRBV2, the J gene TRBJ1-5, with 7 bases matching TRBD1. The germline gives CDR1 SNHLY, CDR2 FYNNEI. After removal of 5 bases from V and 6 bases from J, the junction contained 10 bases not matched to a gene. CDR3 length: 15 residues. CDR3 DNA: TGTGCCAGCAGTTCTACAGGGGCGGTGGGTCAGCCCCAGCATTTT. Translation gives CASSSTGAVGQPQHF.

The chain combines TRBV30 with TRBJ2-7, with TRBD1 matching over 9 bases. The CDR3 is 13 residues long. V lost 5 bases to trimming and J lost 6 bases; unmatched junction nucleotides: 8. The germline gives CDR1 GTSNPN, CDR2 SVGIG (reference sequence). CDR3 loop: CAWDRTGEGEQYF. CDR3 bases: TGTGCCTGGGACCGGACAGGGGAGGGCGAGCAGTACTTC.

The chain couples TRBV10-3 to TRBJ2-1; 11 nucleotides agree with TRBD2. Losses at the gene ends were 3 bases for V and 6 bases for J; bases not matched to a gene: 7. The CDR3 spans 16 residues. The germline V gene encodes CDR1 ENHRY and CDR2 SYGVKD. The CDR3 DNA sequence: TGTGCCATCAGTGAACAACTAGCGGGAGTAAGCAATGAGCAGTTCTTC. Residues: CAISEQLAGVSNEQFF.

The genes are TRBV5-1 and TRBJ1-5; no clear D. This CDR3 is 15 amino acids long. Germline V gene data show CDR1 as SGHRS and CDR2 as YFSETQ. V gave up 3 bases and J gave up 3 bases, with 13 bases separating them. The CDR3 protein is CASSSDGIDNQPQHF. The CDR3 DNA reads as TGCGCCAGCAGCTCGGACGGGATTGACAATCAGCCCCAGCATTTT.

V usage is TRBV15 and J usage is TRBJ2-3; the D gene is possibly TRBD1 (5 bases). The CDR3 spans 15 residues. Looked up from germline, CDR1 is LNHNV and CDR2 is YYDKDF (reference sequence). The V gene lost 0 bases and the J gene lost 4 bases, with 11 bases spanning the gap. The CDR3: CATSRDRGAADTQYF. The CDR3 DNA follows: TGTGCCACCAGCAGAGATAGGGGCGCGGCAGATACGCAGTATTTT.

DNA of the CDR3: TGTGCCAGCAGTTTATCGGGACAGACAAATTCACCCCTCCACTTT. Translation gives CASSLSGQTNSPLHF. The chain employs TRBV28 and TRBJ1-6; TRBD1 matches 7 bases. Trimming cost V 1 base and J 7 bases; bases outside gene matches: 4. This CDR3 contains 15 residues. Germline CDR1 and CDR2: MDHEN and SYDVKM.

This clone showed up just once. The CDR3 DNA sequence: TGTGCCAGCAGTACCCCTCTGGGAGATACGACAGATACGCAGTATTTT. This encodes CASSTPLGDTTDTQYF. The chain links TRBV27 to TRBJ2-3, with D maybe TRBD2 (5 bases). Trimming removed 5 bases at V and 3 bases at J, with 18 bases between. Germline V lookup: CDR1 MNHEY, CDR2 SMNVEV (reference sequence). CDR3 length: 16 residues.

CDR3 coding DNA: TGTGCCAGCAGCCAAGGAACTAGCGGGAGGCCTCAGTTCTTC. This sequence encodes CASSQGTSGRPQFF. V is TRBV14 and J is TRBJ2-1; 12 bases are shared with TRBD2. Unmatched junction bases numbered 5, after V lost 1 base and J lost 13 bases. CDR3 length equals 14 residues. Germline lookup yields CDR1 SGHDN and CDR2 FVKESK.

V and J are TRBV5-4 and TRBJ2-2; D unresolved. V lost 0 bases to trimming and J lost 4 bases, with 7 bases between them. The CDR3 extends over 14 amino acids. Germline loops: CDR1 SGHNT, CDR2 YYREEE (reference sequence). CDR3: CASSLGTGTGELFF. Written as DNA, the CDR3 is TGTGCCAGCAGCTTGGGTACGGGCACCGGGGAGCTGTTTTTT.

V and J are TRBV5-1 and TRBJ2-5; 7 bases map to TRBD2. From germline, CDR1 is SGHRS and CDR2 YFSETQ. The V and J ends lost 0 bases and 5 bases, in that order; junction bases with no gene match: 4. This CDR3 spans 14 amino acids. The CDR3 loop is CASSLGRREETQYF. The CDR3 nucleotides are TGCGCCAGCAGCTTGGGAAGGCGGGAGGAGACCCAGTACTTC.

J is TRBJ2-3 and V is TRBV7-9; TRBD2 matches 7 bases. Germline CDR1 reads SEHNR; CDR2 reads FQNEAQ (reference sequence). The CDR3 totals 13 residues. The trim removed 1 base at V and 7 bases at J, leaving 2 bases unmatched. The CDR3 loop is CASSLGLANTQYF. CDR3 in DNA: TGTGCCAGCAGCTTAGGACTAGCAAATACGCAGTATTTT.

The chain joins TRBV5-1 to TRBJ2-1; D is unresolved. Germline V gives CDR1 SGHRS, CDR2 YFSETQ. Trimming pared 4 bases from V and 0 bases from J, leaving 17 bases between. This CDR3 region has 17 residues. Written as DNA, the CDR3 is TGCGCCAGCAGCCCGCTAGAATCCCTACTCTCCTACAATGAGCAGTTCTTC. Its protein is CASSPLESLLSYNEQFF.

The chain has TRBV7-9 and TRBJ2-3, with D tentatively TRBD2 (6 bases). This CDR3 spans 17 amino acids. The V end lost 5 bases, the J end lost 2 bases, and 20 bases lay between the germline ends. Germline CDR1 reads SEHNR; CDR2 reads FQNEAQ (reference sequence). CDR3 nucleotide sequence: TGTGCCAGCAGCGCGGACCGCCGTGGGGGGTCCACAGATACGCAGTATTTT. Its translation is CASSADRRGGSTDTQYF.

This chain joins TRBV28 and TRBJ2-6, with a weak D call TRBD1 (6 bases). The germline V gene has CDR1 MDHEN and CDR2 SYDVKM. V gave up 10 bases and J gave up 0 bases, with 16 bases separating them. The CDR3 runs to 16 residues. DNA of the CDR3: TGTGCCACGGTTGGACAGCCTCCCTCTGGGGCCAACGTCCTGACTTTC. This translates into CATVGQPPSGANVLTF. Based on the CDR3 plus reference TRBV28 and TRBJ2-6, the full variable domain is DVKVTQSSRYLVKRTGEKVFLECVQDMDHENMFWYRQDPGLGLRLIYFSYDVKMKEKGDIPEGYSVSREKKERFSLILESASTNQTSMYLCATVGQPPSGANVLTFGAGSRLTVL.

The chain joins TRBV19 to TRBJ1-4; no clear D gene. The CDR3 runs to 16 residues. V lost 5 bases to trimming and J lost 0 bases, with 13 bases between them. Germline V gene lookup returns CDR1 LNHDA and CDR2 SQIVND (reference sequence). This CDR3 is CASSLVGAATNEKLFF. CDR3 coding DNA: TGTGCCAGTAGTCTGGTCGGAGCCGCAACTAATGAAAAACTGTTTTTT.

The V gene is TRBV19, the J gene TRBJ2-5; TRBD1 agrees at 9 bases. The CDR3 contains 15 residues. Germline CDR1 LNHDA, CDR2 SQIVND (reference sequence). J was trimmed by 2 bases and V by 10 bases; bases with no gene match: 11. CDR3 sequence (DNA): TGTGCCACTTCAAGACAGGGGGACCGACAAGAGACCCAGTACTTC. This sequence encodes CATSRQGDRQETQYF.

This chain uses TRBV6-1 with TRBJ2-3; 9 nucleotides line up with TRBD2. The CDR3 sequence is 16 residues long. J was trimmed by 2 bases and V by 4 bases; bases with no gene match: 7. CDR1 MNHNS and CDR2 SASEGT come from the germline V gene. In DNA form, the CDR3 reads TGTGCCAGCAGTGGAGTGACTAGCGGAAACACAGATACGCAGTATTTT. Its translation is CASSGVTSGNTDTQYF.

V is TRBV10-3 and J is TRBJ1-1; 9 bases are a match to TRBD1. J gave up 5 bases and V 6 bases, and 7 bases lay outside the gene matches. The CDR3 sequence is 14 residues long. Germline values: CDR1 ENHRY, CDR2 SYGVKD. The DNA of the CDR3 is TGTGCCATCAGGGACCCCGGGACAGGGACTGAAGCTTTCTTT. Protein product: CAIRDPGTGTEAFF.

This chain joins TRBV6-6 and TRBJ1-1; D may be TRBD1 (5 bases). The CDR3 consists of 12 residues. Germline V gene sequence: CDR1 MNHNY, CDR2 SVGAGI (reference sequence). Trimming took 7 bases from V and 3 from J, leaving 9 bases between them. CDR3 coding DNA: TGTGCCAGCAAAGGGGAGGACACTGAAGCTTTCTTT. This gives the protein CASKGEDTEAFF.

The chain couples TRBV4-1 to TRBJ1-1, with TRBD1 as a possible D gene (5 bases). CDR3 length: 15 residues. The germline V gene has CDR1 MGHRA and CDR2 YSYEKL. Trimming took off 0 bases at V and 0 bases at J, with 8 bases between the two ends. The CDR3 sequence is CASSQDPGMNTEAFF. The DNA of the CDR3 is TGCGCCAGCAGCCAAGACCCAGGGATGAACACTGAAGCTTTCTTT.

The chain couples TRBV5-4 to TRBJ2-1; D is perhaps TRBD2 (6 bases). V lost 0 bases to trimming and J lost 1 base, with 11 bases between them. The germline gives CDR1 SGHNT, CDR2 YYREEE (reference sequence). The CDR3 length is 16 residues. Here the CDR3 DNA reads TGTGCCAGCAGCTTGGGAAGTGGGACTTCCTACAATGAGCAGTTCTTC. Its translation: CASSLGSGTSYNEQFF. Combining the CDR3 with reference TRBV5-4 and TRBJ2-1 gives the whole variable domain ETGVTQSPTHLIKTRGQQVTLRCSSQSGHNTVSWYQQALGQGPQFIFQYYREEENGRGNFPPRFSGLQFPNYSSELNVNALELDDSALYLCASSLGSGTSYNEQFFGPGTRLTVL.